These 28 T cell receptor beta chains originate from one sample sequenced in a study of OX40 agonist ivuxolimab in advanced cancers. Libraries were constructed by the immunoSEQ multiplex PCR assay. TCRdb re-hosts the immuneACCESS table, in-frame sequences only. Its copies lack some clones; in the studies checked, an unresolved V gene accounts for under half of them, and the cause for the rest is not known. Counted in this sample were approximately 90,000 clones; around 90% of them appeared once. The biggest ten clones account for roughly 9.4% of the sample. This material consisted of CD4+ or CD8+ T cells sorted from blood, taken in a trial of the OX40 agonist ivuxolimab. These receptors all come from an adult with an advanced solid tumor such as melanoma, head and neck, liver or kidney cancer.

The chain is built from TRBV6-6 and TRBJ2-7, with 8 bases aligning to TRBD2. The J segment lost 3 bases and the V segment lost 6 bases, leaving 4 bases of the junction unmatched. The length of the CDR3 is 13 residues. The germline V gene has CDR1 MNHNY and CDR2 SVGAGI (reference sequence). CDR3 DNA: TGTGCCAGCAGCTCGAGCGGGAGCTACGAGCAGTACTTC. Translating it yields CASSSSGSYEQYF.

The chain uses TRBV28 and TRBJ1-1, with D hard to call. V lost 6 bases, J lost 11 bases, and 16 bases lay in between. The CDR3 contains 12 residues. Germline V gene lookup returns CDR1 MDHEN and CDR2 SYDVKM. The CDR3 is CASRIQDGRAFF. CDR3 sequence (DNA): TGTGCCAGCAGGATCCAGGACGGACGGGCTTTCTTT.

The rearrangement uses TRBV6-5 and TRBJ2-7; perhaps TRBD1 as D (5 bases). The germline V gene has CDR1 MNHEY and CDR2 SVGAGI. This CDR3 has 15 residues. Trimming left V 4 bases short and J 5 bases short, with 18 bases between. The DNA for the CDR3 is TGTGCCAGCAGTTTTCTTCCAGGGCCAGCCGACGAGCAGTACTTC. This encodes CASSFLPGPADEQYF.

V and J are TRBV19 and TRBJ2-4; tentatively, D is TRBD2 (6 bases). Germline V gives CDR1 LNHDA, CDR2 SQIVND (reference sequence). The CDR3 extends over 13 amino acids. With 1 base removed from V and 8 bases from J, the gap between germline ends came to 9 bases. The CDR3 reads CASSIGGGYIQYF. The CDR3 DNA sequence: TGTGCCAGTAGTATAGGGGGAGGATACATTCAGTACTTC.

V usage is TRBV13 and J usage is TRBJ2-2, with D perhaps matching TRBD2 (6 bases). The V gene lost 4 bases and the J gene lost 3 bases, with 12 bases spanning the gap. The CDR3 runs 15 residues. The germline gives CDR1 PRHDT, CDR2 FYEKMQ (reference sequence). The CDR3 bases are TGTGCCAGCAGCTCCGGGACTGGCTACACCGGGGAGCTGTTTTTT. The encoded protein is CASSSGTGYTGELFF.

This chain uses TRBV7-8 with TRBJ1-1; TRBD1 is a possible D gene (5 bases). This CDR3 is 16 amino acids long. CDR1 and CDR2 from the germline V gene are SGHVS and FQNEAQ. V was shortened by 5 bases and J by 0 bases, with 16 bases between the two germline ends. This CDR3 reads CASSPLPGGMNTEAFF. The CDR3 bases are TGTGCCAGCAGCCCCCTCCCGGGGGGGATGAACACTGAAGCTTTCTTT.

DNA of the CDR3: TGCGCCAGCAGCTTGGCTGGGTCTATCTACGGAAACACCATATATTTT. Its protein product is CASSLAGSIYGNTIYF. The rearrangement joins TRBV5-1 to TRBJ1-3; D gene uncertain. V was shortened by 0 bases and J by 4 bases, with 14 bases between the two germline ends. Germline V gene data show CDR1 as SGHRS and CDR2 as YFSETQ. The CDR3 is made up of 16 amino acids.

The chain is built from TRBV7-6 and TRBJ2-2; D is ambiguous. V lost 3 bases to trimming and J lost 0 bases, with 8 bases between them. CDR1 SGHVS and CDR2 FNYEAQ come from the germline V gene. This CDR3 region has 15 residues. The CDR3 DNA is TGTGCCAGCAGCTTGGTAGTCACGAACACCGGGGAGCTGTTTTTT. The encoded protein is CASSLVVTNTGELFF.

The chain recombines TRBV19 with TRBJ1-1; 9 bases map to TRBD1. The CDR3 has 15 amino acids. J gave up 6 bases and V 5 bases, and 10 bases lay outside the gene matches. From germline, CDR1 is LNHDA and CDR2 SQIVND (reference sequence). CDR3 in amino acids: CASSRRTGEGSEAFF. Written as DNA, the CDR3 is TGTGCCAGTAGTCGCCGGACAGGGGAGGGTTCTGAAGCTTTCTTT.

V gene TRBV9 combines with J gene TRBJ1-2; D not certain. This CDR3 is 13 amino acids long. The germline V gene encodes CDR1 SGDLS and CDR2 YYNGEE. Trimming removed 1 base from V and 4 bases from J, with 8 bases in between. Here the CDR3 reads CASSVTETYGYTF. CDR3 DNA sequence: TGTGCCAGCAGCGTAACAGAAACCTATGGCTACACCTTC.

The chain couples TRBV5-4 to TRBJ2-1, with 8 bases lining up with TRBD2. Germline V lookup: CDR1 SGHNT, CDR2 YYREEE (reference sequence). The CDR3 totals 15 residues. V was pared by 7 bases and J by 1 base, with 7 bases of the junction left unmatched. This chain's CDR3 is CASLMTSESYNEQFF. The CDR3 coding sequence is TGTGCCAGCCTAATGACTAGCGAATCCTACAATGAGCAGTTCTTC.

In regard to this clone: Other nucleotide sequences in the sample specify the same CDR3. The chain is built from TRBV28 and TRBJ1-2, with D unresolved. V was cut by 3 bases and J by 5 bases, with 4 bases left in between. The germline gives CDR1 MDHEN, CDR2 SYDVKM. This CDR3 is 11 amino acids long. CDR3 loop: CASSFGYGYTF. In DNA form, the CDR3 reads TGTGCCAGCAGTTTCGGATATGGCTACACCTTC.

The chain has TRBV13 and TRBJ2-7; D unclear. CDR1 and CDR2 (germline): PRHDT, FYEKMQ (reference sequence). Trimming removed 4 bases at V and 3 bases at J, with 10 bases between. This CDR3 contains 13 residues. Here the CDR3 DNA reads TGTGCCAGCAGCTCCACGCTCAGCTACGAGCAGTACTTC. Protein product: CASSSTLSYEQYF.

This chain links TRBV6-1 with TRBJ1-1; possible D gene TRBD1, 5 bases. V dropped 2 bases and J dropped 7 bases, with 20 bases sitting between them. The CDR3 extends over 16 amino acids. In germline, CDR1 is MNHNS, CDR2 SASEGT. CDR3 bases: TGTGCCAGCAGTGAAAGGGGAAGGGCCGACTCGAATGAAGCTTTCTTT. It specifies CASSERGRADSNEAFF.

The chain joins TRBV19 to TRBJ2-7; 13 nucleotides agree with TRBD2. CDR3 length: 12 amino acids. Losses at the gene ends were 11 bases for V and 6 bases for J; bases not matched to a gene: 4. Germline V gene data show CDR1 as LNHDA and CDR2 as SQIVND (reference sequence). Written as DNA, the CDR3 is TGTGCCGCGGGACTAGCGGGAACCGAGCAGTACTTC. Protein: CAAGLAGTEQYF. Together with reference TRBV19 and TRBJ2-7, the CDR3 gives the full variable domain: DGGITQSPKYLFRKEGQNVTLSCEQNLNHDAMYWYRQDPGQGLRLIYYSQIVNDFQKGDIAEGYSVSREKKESFPLTVTSAQKNPTAFYLCAAGLAGTEQYFGPGTRLTVT.

CDR3 sequence (DNA): TGTGCCAGCAGCAGAGCCGGGACAGGGCTAGGCACTGAAGCTTTCTTT. It encodes CASSRAGTGLGTEAFF. V is TRBV11-2 and J is TRBJ1-1, with 9 bases aligning to TRBD1. The CDR3 has 16 amino acids. Germline loops: CDR1 SGHAT, CDR2 FQNNGV. Trimming removed 5 bases from V and 4 bases from J; junction bases left unmatched: 11. Supplemented by reference TRBV11-2 and TRBJ1-1, the full variable domain reads EAGVAQSPRYKIIEKRQSVAFWCNPISGHATLYWYQQILGQGPKLLIQFQNNGVVDDSQLPKDRFSAERLKGVDSTLKIQPAKLEDSAVYLCASSRAGTGLGTEAFFGQGTRLTVV.

The J gene is TRBJ1-4, the V gene TRBV7-9, with D possibly matching TRBD1 (6 bases). This CDR3 has 15 amino acids. V was shortened by 3 bases and J by 10 bases, with 18 bases between the two germline ends. The germline V gene encodes CDR1 SEHNR and CDR2 FQNEAQ (reference sequence). CDR3 sequence: CASSFQSQGIGKLFF. CDR3 nucleotides: TGTGCCAGCAGCTTTCAATCGCAGGGGATTGGAAAACTGTTTTTT.

The V call is TRBV5-1, the J call TRBJ2-3; D unresolved. V lost 4 bases, J lost 6 bases, and 12 bases lay in between. This CDR3 spans 13 amino acids. Looked up from germline, CDR1 is SGHRS and CDR2 is YFSETQ. The CDR3 nucleotides read TGCGCCAGCAGCCGGATAGAGGCGGATACGCAGTATTTT. Translated, it gives CASSRIEADTQYF.

CDR3 residues: CASSEGSYEQYF. CDR3 in DNA: TGTGCCAGCAGTGAGGGGTCCTACGAGCAGTACTTC. The chain links TRBV2 to TRBJ2-7, with D unresolved. The V gene lost 3 bases and the J gene lost 1 base, with 4 bases spanning the gap. The CDR3 covers 12 residues. Germline V gene lookup returns CDR1 SNHLY and CDR2 FYNNEI.

The rearrangement links TRBV9 to TRBJ1-6; D unclear. This CDR3 spans 15 amino acids. V lost 4 bases to trimming and J lost 6 bases, with 14 bases between them. Germline V lookup: CDR1 SGDLS, CDR2 YYNGEE. CDR3: CASSPSGGANSPLHF. For the CDR3, the DNA is TGTGCCAGCAGCCCCTCGGGAGGAGCTAATTCACCCCTCCACTTT.

The chain combines TRBV7-9 with TRBJ2-1; D uncertain. The germline CDR1 and CDR2 sequences are SEHNR and FQNEAQ (reference sequence). The CDR3 extends over 11 amino acids. The V end was cut by 6 bases, the J end by 8 bases, with 8 bases between. The CDR3 DNA follows: TGTGCCAGCAGGATCAGACATGAGCAGTTCTTC. It specifies CASRIRHEQFF.

This chain joins TRBV4-2 and TRBJ2-1, with TRBD2 matching over 11 bases. The V gene end was trimmed by 4 bases and the J gene end by 8 bases; junction bases not matched to a gene: 10. Germline V gene lookup returns CDR1 LGHNA and CDR2 YNFKEQ. There are 16 residues in the CDR3. The CDR3 protein is CASSLSPTSGNDEQFF. The CDR3 coding sequence is TGTGCCAGCAGCCTCTCCCCGACTAGCGGGAACGATGAGCAGTTCTTC.

The genes are TRBV7-3 and TRBJ1-5; D uncertain. Germline-derived CDR1 and CDR2 are SGHTA and FQGTGA. Trimming cost V 0 bases and J 1 base, with 1 base left between them. There are 13 residues in the CDR3. The CDR3 coding sequence is TGTGCCAGCAGCTTAACGAGCAATCAGCCCCAGCATTTT. This sequence encodes CASSLTSNQPQHF.

The chain couples TRBV27 to TRBJ2-3; 9 nucleotides line up with TRBD2. Germline CDR1 and CDR2: MNHEY and SMNVEV (reference sequence). V shed 5 bases and J 6 bases; nucleotides not matched to a gene: 9. CDR3 length equals 15 residues. The CDR3 DNA sequence: TGTGCCAGCAGTCCTAATAGCGGGGGCCACGATACGCAGTATTTT. It yields the protein CASSPNSGGHDTQYF.

This rearrangement joins TRBV19 to TRBJ2-5, with D perhaps assigned TRBD1 or TRBD2 (5 bases each). The CDR3 is made up of 19 amino acids. Germline loops: CDR1 LNHDA, CDR2 SQIVND (reference sequence). V was shortened by 4 bases and J by 5 bases, with 29 bases between the two germline ends. The CDR3 reads CASSTASIPGPRPRETQYF. CDR3 DNA: TGTGCCAGTAGTACCGCCTCCATCCCGGGACCTCGTCCAAGGGAGACCCAGTACTTC. The full variable domain, rest sourced from reference TRBV19 and TRBJ2-5, is DGGITQSPKYLFRKEGQNVTLSCEQNLNHDAMYWYRQDPGQGLRLIYYSQIVNDFQKGDIAEGYSVSREKKESFPLTVTSAQKNPTAFYLCASSTASIPGPRPRETQYFGPGTRLLVL.

The chain employs TRBV4-1 and TRBJ1-1; 7 bases line up with TRBD1. The V gene end was trimmed by 6 bases and the J gene end by 4 bases; junction bases not matched to a gene: 5. CDR1 MGHRA and CDR2 YSYEKL come from the germline V gene. The CDR3 sequence is 13 residues long. The chain's CDR3 is CASSRGPITEAFF. The CDR3 bases are TGCGCCAGCAGTAGGGGGCCGATCACTGAAGCTTTCTTT.

The chain couples TRBV2 to TRBJ2-2; 10 bases match TRBD1. CDR1 is SNHLY and CDR2 is FYNNEI in the germline V gene. This CDR3 has 15 residues. J gave up 6 bases and V 6 bases, and 7 bases lay outside the gene matches. The CDR3 coding sequence is TGTGCCAGCAGCCGACAGGGGGCGGGGGCCGGGGAGCTGTTTTTT. Residues: CASSRQGAGAGELFF.

The chain employs TRBV5-1 and TRBJ2-7; D perhaps matches TRBD1 (5 bases). V was shortened by 0 bases and J by 1 base, with 14 bases between the two germline ends. Germline V gene sequence: CDR1 SGHRS, CDR2 YFSETQ. The CDR3 sequence is 16 residues long. The CDR3 DNA sequence: TGCGCCAGCAGCTTGGCTGACAGCCGAACTTCCTACGAGCAGTACTTC. This encodes CASSLADSRTSYEQYF.